This T cell receptor (beta chain) was observed in a study of T-cell reconstitution after alpha-beta-depleted transplantation in children. Whole-study results and caveats: Expanded clones from the graft, numbering several hundred, reportedly supplied alpha-beta T cells about two months after transplant. After one year, T-cell counts and TCRbeta diversity mostly came from new T cells. Diversity of TCRbeta at day 60 was high in some patients, arising from surviving recipient T cells and thymic progenitors.

The CDR3 totals 13 residues. The germline V gene encodes CDR1 MGHRA and CDR2 YSYEKL. V lost 0 bases to trimming and J lost 4 bases, with 6 bases between them. The sample holds many counts of this clonotype. Its antigen is unknown. Unique molecular identifiers featured in how the TCRbeta library was prepared. MiXCR was run by TCRdb on the PCR reads, yielding one entry per CDR3 protein. This table holds roughly 240,000 distinct CDR3 sequences, under 9.5% found once. The input for sequencing was PBMCs, mostly from graft donor cells, taken 180 days after TCRalphabeta/CD19-depleted stem cell transplant. The rearrangement links TRBV4-1 to TRBJ1-1; D is ambiguous. This TCR was sampled from a male patient younger than 18 who had a stem cell transplant for acute lymphoblastic leukemia, so the T cells may come from the graft donor. CDR3 region: CASSQDGVTEAFF. The DNA of the CDR3 is TGCGCCAGCAGCCAAGACGGGGTCACTGAAGCTTTCTTT.